Here is one T cell receptor beta chain with its context. Its antigen is unknown. Nothing much larger sits one base from this clone, and base qualities are not available. The collaborating institutions used their own protocols to collect whole blood in K2EDTA tubes. For TCRbeta analysis, collaborators shipped samples as frozen whole blood, isolated PBMCs, or DNA extracted from either of those sample types. The source of the sample is a study of blood T cell repertoires in COVID-19 (dated by TCRdb to the early 2020s). With respect to the entire study: Samples covering the acute and convalescent phases of COVID-19 were provided by collaborators in the United States, Italy and Spain. The prospective study material was composed of cDNA or gDNA derived from T cells, B-cell-depleted T cells, or PBMCs. Deeply sampled blood TCRbeta repertoires from subjects exposed to, actively infected with, or recovered from COVID-19 were included in the dataset. The repertoires were released in a freely available public database intended as a resource for research on the immune response to SARS-CoV-2. Samples came from the ongoing ImmuneRACE study (first 160 participants) plus 1,254 subjects from 6 global collaborators. Nearly every sample came with metadata listing a de-identified subject ID, COVID-19 status, age in years and sex. Where HLA class I and class II types were available, the types were taken from metadata supplied by the sample provider, not from assay-based typing. Results and caveats for the whole study, not just this receptor: The quantity of clinical and demographic metadata differed by source and by participant and was supplied without curation.

The CDR3, cysteine through phenylalanine, is 14 amino acids long. The entry retains the CDR3 DNA only, 42 bases that are in frame from base 1. The germline V gene provides CDR1 SQVTM and CDR2 ANQGSEA. The V end gives up 7 bases and the J end 5 bases, leaving 9 bases in the junction not matched to a gene. The immunoSEQ Assay, a bias-controlled multiplex PCR, was used to amplify TCRbeta CDR3 regions from genomic DNA. Concerning the study's data processing: The number of nucleated cells in each sample was estimated from the amplification of reference gene primers within the assay. To quantify the absolute abundance of each unique TCRbeta CDR3 rearrangement, sequence reads were collapsed and filtered. For each sample, productive Simpson clonality was calculated as the square root of Simpson's diversity index over productive rearrangements. In its TCRdb copy, this immuneACCESS table keeps in-frame sequences only and misses some clones. Where compared with another copy, unresolved V genes explain less than half of these, and the others have no known cause. The D gene and trimming were derived from the DNA, and the V and J assignments and clone size from that table. The sample yields under 150,000 clones; more than 70% were counted once. The ten largest clones take up about 10% of the sample.

This clonotype was obtained from a man aged 45-65 years with active or convalescent COVID-19. The chain is made from TRBV29-1 and TRBJ1-2; TRBD1 agrees with 11 junctional bases. The specimen was peripheral blood. This receptor carries the CDR3 CSAGTGTGGYGYTF. The sequence in DNA is TGCAGCGCGGGGACCGGGACAGGGGGATATGGCTACACCTTC.